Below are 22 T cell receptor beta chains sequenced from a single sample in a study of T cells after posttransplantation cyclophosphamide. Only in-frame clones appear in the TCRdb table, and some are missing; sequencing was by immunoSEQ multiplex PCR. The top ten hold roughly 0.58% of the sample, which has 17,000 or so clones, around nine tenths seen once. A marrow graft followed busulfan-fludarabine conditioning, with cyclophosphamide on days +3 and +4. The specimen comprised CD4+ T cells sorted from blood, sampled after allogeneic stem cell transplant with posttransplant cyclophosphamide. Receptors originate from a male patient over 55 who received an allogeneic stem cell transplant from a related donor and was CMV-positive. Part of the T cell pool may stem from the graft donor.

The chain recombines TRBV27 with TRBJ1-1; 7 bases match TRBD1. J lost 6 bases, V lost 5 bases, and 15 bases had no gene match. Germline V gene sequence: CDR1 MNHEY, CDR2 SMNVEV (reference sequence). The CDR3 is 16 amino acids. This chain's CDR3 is CASSLWPQGNVAEAFF. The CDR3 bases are TGTGCCAGCAGTCTTTGGCCACAGGGGAATGTCGCTGAAGCTTTCTTT.

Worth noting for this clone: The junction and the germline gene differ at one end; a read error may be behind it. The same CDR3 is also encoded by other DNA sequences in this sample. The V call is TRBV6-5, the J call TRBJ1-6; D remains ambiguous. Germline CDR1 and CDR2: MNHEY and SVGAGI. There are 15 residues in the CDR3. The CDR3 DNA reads TGTGCCAGCAGTTACATGAGGGCTGGCAATTCCCCCCTCCACTTT. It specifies CASSYMRAGNSPLHF.

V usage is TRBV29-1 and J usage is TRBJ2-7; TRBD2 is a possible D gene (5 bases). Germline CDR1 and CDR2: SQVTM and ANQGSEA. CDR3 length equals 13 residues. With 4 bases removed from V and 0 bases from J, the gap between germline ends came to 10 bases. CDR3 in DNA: TGCAGCGTTGGAAACAGCGGCTCCTACGAGCAGTACTTC. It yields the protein CSVGNSGSYEQYF.

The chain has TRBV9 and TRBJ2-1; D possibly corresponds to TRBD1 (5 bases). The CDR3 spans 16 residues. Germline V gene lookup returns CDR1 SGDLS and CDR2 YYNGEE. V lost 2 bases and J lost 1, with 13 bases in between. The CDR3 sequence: CASSVPGAASYNEQFF. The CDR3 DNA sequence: TGTGCCAGCAGCGTCCCTGGGGCAGCGTCCTACAATGAGCAGTTCTTC.

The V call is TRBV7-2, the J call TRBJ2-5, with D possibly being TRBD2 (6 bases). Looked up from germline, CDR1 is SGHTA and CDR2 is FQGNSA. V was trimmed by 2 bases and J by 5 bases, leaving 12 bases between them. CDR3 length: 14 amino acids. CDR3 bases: TGTGCCAGCAGCTTAAACGGGGGAGCGGAGACCCAGTACTTC. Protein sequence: CASSLNGGAETQYF. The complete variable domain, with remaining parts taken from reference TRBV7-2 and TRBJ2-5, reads GAGVSQSPSNKVTEKGKDVELRCDPISGHTALYWYRQSLGQGLEFLIYFQGNSAPDKSGLPSDRFSAERTGGSVSTLTIQRTQQEDSAVYLCASSLNGGAETQYFGPGTRLLVL.

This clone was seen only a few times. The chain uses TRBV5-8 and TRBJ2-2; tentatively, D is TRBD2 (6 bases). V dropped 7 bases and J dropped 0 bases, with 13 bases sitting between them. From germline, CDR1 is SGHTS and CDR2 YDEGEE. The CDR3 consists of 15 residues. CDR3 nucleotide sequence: TGTGCCAGCCGGGGGAAAACCCCGAACACCGGGGAGCTGTTTTTT. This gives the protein CASRGKTPNTGELFF.

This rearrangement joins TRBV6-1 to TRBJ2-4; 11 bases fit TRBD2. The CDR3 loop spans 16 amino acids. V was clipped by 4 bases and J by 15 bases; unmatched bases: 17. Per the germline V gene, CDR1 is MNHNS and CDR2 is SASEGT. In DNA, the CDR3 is TGTGCCAGCAGTGCCCCCGGACTAGCGGGCGGCCGGCGGGGGTACTTC. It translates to CASSAPGLAGGRRGYF.

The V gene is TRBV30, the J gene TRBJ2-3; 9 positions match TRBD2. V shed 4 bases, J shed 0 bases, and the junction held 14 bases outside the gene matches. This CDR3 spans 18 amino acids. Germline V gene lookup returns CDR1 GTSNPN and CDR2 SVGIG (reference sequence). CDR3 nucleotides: TGTGCCTGGAACCGGGGTAGCGGGGGACCTATTAGCACAGATACGCAGTATTTT. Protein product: CAWNRGSGGPISTDTQYF.

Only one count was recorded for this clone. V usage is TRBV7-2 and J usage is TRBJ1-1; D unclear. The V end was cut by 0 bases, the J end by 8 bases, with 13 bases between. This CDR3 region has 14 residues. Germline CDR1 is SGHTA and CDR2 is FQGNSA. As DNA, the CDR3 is TGTGCCAGCAGCTTAGCGGGCAGGTCAGCCGAAGCTTTCTTT. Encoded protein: CASSLAGRSAEAFF.

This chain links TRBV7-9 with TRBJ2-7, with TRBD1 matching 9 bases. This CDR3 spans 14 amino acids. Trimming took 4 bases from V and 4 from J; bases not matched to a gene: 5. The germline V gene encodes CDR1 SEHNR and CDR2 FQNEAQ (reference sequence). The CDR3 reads CASSSRDRVYEQYF. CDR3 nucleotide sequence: TGTGCCAGCAGCTCCCGGGACAGGGTGTACGAGCAGTACTTC.

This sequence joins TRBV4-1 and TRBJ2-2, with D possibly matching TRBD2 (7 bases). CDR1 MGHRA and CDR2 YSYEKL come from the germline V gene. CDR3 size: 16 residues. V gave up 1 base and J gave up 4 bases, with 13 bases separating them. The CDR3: CASSQGRGGGTGELFF. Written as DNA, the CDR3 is TGCGCCAGCAGCCAAGGGAGGGGAGGGGGCACCGGGGAGCTGTTTTTT.

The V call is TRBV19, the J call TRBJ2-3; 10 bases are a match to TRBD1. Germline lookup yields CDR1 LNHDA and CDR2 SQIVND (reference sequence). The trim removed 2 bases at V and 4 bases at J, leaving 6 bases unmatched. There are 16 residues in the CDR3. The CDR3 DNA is TGTGCCAGTAGTATATGGCGACAGGGGGCTTCAGATACGCAGTATTTT. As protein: CASSIWRQGASDTQYF.

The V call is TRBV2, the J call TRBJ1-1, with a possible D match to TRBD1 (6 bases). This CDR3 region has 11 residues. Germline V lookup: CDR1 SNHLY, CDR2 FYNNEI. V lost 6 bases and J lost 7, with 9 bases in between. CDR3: CASSGQFEAFF. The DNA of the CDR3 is TGTGCCAGCAGCGGACAGTTTGAAGCTTTCTTT.

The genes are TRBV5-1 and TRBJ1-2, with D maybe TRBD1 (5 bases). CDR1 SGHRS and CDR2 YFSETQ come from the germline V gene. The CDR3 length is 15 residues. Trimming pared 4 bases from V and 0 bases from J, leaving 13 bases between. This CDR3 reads CASSAGWDPNYGYTF. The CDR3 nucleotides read TGCGCCAGCAGCGCGGGGTGGGACCCTAACTATGGCTACACCTTC.

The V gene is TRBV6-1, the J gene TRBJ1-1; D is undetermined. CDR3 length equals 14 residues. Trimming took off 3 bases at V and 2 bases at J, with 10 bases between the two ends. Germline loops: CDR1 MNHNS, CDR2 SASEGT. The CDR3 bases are TGTGCCAGCAGTGAGGGCCGGGGAAACACTGAAGCTTTCTTT. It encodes CASSEGRGNTEAFF.

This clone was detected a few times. CDR3 nucleotide sequence: TGTGCCAGCAGTTACTCGACAGCAACTAATGAAAAACTGTTTTTT. Translated, it gives CASSYSTATNEKLFF. This chain uses TRBV6-5 with TRBJ1-4, with D perhaps TRBD1 (5 bases). Germline values: CDR1 MNHEY, CDR2 SVGAGI. The ends were cut back, 0 bases at V and 0 bases at J, with 5 bases in the middle. The CDR3 extends over 15 amino acids.

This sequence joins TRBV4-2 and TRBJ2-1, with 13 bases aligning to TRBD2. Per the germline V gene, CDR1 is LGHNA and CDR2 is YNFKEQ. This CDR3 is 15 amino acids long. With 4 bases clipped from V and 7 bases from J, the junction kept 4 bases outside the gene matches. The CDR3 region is CASSLTSGGGNEQFF. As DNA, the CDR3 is TGTGCCAGCAGCCTTACTAGCGGGGGGGGAAATGAGCAGTTCTTC.

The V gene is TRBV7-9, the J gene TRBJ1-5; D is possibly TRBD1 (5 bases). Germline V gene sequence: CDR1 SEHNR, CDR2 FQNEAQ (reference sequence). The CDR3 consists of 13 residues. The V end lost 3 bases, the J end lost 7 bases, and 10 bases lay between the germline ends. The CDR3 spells CASSLREGQPQHF. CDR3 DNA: TGTGCCAGCAGCTTGAGGGAGGGGCAGCCCCAGCATTTT.

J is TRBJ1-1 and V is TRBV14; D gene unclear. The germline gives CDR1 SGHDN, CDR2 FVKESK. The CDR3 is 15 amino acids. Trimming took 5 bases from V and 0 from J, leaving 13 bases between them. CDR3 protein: CASSSRHLLNTEAFF. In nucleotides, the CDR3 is TGTGCCAGCAGCTCCCGACACCTTTTGAACACTGAAGCTTTCTTT. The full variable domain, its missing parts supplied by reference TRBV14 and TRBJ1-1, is EAGVTQFPSHSVIEKGQTVTLRCDPISGHDNLYWYRRVMGKEIKFLLHFVKESKQDESGMPNNRFLAERTGGTYSTLKVQPAELEDSGVYFCASSSRHLLNTEAFFGQGTRLTVV.

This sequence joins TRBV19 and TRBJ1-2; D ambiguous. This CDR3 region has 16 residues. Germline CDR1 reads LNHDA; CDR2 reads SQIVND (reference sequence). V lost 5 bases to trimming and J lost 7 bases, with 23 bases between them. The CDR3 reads CASSAQRAISALGYTF. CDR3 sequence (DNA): TGTGCCAGTAGTGCCCAGAGGGCCATTTCAGCCCTTGGCTACACCTTC.

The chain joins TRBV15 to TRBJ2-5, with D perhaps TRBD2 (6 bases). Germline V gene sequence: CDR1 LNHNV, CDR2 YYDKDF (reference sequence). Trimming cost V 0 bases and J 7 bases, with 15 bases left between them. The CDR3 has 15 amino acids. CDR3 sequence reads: CATSRDRGTARTQYF. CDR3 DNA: TGTGCCACCAGCAGAGATCGGGGGACTGCACGGACCCAGTACTTC.

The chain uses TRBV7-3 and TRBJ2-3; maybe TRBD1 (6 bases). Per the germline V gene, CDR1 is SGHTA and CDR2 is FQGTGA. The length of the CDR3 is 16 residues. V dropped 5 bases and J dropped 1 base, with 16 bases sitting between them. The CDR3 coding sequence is TGTGCCAGCAGCACCCAAACAGGGAAGGGCACAGATACGCAGTATTTT. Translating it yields CASSTQTGKGTDTQYF. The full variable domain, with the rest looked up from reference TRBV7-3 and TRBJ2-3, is GAGVSQTPSNKVTEKGKYVELRCDPISGHTALYWYRQSLGQGPEFLIYFQGTGAADDSGLPNDRFFAVRPEGSVSTLKIQRTERGDSAVYLCASSTQTGKGTDTQYFGPGTRLTVL.